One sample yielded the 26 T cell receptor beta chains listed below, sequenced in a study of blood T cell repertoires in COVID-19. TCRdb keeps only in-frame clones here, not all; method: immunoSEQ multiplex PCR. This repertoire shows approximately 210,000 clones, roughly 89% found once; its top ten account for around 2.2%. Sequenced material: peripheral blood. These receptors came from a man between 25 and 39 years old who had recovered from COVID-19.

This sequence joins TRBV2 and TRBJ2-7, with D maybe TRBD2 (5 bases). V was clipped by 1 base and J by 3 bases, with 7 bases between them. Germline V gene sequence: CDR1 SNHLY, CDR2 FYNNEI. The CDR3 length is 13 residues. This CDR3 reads CASSEGGCYEQYF. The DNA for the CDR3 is TGTGCCAGCAGTGAAGGAGGGTGCTACGAGCAGTACTTC.

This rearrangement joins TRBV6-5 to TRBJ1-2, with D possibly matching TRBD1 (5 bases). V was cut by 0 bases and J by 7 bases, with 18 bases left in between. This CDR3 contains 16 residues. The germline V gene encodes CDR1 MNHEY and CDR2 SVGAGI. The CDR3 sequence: CASSYSLLAGQGGYTF. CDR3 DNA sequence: TGTGCCAGCAGTTACTCGTTGTTGGCAGGGCAGGGTGGCTACACCTTC.

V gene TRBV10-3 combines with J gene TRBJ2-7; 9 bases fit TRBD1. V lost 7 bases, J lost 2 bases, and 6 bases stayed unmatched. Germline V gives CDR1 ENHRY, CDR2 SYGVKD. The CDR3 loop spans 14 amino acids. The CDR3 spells CAITPGQGTYEQYF. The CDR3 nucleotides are TGTGCCATCACTCCGGGACAGGGAACCTACGAGCAGTACTTC.

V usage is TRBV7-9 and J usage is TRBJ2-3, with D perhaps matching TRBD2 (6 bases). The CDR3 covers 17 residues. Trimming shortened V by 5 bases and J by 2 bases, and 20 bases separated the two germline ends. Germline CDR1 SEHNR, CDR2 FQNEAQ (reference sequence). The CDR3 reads CASSHSGGAFYTDTQYF. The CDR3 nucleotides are TGTGCCAGCAGCCATAGCGGCGGGGCCTTCTACACAGATACGCAGTATTTT.

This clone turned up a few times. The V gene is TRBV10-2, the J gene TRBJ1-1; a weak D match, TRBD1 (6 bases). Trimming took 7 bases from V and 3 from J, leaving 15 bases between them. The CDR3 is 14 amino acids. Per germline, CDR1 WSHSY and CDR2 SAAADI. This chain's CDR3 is CASKGHPRDTEAFF. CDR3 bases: TGCGCCAGCAAGGGACACCCCAGGGACACTGAAGCTTTCTTT.

The CDR3 region is CASPSGTSPEQYF. CDR3 nucleotides: TGTGCCAGCCCATCGGGAACTAGCCCCGAGCAGTACTTC. The J gene is TRBJ2-7, the V gene TRBV6-5; TRBD2 is a possible D gene (6 bases). Germline CDR1 is MNHEY and CDR2 is SVGAGI. The CDR3 is 13 residues long. V was pared by 8 bases and J by 6 bases, with 17 bases between.

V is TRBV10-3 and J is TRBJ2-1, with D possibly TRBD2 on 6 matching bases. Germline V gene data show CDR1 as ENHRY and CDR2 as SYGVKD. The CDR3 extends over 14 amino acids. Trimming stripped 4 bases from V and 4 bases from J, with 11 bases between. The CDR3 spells CAISGGSGYNEQFF. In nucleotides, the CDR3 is TGTGCCATCAGTGGTGGTAGCGGATACAATGAGCAGTTCTTC.

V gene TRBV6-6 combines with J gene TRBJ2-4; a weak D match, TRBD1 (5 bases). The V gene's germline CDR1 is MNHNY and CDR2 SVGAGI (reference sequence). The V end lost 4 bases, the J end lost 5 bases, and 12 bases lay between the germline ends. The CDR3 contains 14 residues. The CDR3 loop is CASSLQDLENIQYF. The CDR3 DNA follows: TGTGCCAGCAGTTTACAGGATCTGGAAAACATTCAGTACTTC.

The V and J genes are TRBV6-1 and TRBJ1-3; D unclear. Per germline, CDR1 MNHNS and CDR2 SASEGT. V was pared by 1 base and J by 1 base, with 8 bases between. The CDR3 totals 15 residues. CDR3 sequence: CASSEVLGSGNTIYF. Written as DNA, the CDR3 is TGTGCCAGCAGTGAAGTCCTCGGGTCTGGAAACACCATATATTTT.

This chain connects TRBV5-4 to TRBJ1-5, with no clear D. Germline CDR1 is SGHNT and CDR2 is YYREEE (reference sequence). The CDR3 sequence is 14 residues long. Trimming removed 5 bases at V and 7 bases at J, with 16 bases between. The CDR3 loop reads CASRTFGSRQPQHF. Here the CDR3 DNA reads TGTGCCAGCAGGACCTTTGGGAGCAGGCAGCCCCAGCATTTT. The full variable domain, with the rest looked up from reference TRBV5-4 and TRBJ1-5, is ETGVTQSPTHLIKTRGQQVTLRCSSQSGHNTVSWYQQALGQGPQFIFQYYREEENGRGNFPPRFSGLQFPNYSSELNVNALELDDSALYLCASRTFGSRQPQHFGDGTRLSIL.

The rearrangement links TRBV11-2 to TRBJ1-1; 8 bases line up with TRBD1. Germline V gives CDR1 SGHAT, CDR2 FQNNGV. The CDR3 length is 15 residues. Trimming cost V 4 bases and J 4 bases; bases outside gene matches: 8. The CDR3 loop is CASSWGTGGATEAFF. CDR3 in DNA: TGTGCCAGCAGCTGGGGAACAGGGGGGGCCACTGAAGCTTTCTTT.

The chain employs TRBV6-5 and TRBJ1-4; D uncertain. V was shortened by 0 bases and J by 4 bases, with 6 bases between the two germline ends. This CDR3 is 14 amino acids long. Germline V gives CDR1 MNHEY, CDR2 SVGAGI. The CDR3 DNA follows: TGTGCCAGCAGTTACTCGTCCCTTAATGAAAAACTGTTTTTT. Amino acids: CASSYSSLNEKLFF.

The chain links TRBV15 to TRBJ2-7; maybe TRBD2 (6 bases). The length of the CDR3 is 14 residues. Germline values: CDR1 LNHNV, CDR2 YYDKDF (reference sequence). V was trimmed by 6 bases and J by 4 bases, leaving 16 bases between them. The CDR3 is CATRGDWSSYEQYF. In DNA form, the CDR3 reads TGTGCCACCAGGGGGGACTGGTCTTCTTACGAGCAGTACTTC.

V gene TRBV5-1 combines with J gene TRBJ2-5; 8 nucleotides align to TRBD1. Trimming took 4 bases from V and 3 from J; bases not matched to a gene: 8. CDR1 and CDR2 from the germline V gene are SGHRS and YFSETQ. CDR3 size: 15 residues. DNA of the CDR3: TGCGCCAGCAGCCCCGGGACAGGAGCCAAAGAGACCCAGTACTTC. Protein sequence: CASSPGTGAKETQYF.

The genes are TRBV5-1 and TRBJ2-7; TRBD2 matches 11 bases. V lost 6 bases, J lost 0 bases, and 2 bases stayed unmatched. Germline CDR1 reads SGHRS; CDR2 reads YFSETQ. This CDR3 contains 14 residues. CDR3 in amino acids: CASTGTSGSYEQYF. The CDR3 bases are TGCGCCAGCACCGGGACTAGCGGCTCCTACGAGCAGTACTTC. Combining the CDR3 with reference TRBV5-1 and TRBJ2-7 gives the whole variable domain KAGVTQTPRYLIKTRGQQVTLSCSPISGHRSVSWYQQTPGQGLQFLFEYFSETQRNKGNFPGRFSGRQFSNSRSEMNVSTLELGDSALYLCASTGTSGSYEQYFGPGTRLTVT.

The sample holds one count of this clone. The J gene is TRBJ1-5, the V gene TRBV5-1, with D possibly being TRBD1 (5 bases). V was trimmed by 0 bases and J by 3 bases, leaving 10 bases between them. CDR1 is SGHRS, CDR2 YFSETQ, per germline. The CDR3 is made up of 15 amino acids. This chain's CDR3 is CASSLADSYNQPQHF. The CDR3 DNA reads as TGCGCCAGCAGCTTGGCCGACAGCTACAATCAGCCCCAGCATTTT.

CDR3 residues: CASSFQGGRYSNQPQHF. The CDR3 region has the DNA TGTGCCAGCAGCTTTCAGGGAGGGAGATATAGCAATCAGCCCCAGCATTTT. This sequence joins TRBV7-9 and TRBJ1-5; D may be TRBD1 (5 bases). The CDR3 sequence is 17 residues long. Germline CDR1 and CDR2: SEHNR and FQNEAQ (reference sequence). Between the trimmed V and J ends, which lost 3 bases and 0 bases, there was a span of 15 bases. Full variable domain (outside the CDR3, taken from reference TRBV7-9 and TRBJ1-5): DTGVSQNPRHKITKRGQNVTFRCDPISEHNRLYWYRQTLGQGPEFLTYFQNEAQLEKSRLLSDRFSAERPKGSFSTLEIQRTEQGDSAMYLCASSFQGGRYSNQPQHFGDGTRLSIL.

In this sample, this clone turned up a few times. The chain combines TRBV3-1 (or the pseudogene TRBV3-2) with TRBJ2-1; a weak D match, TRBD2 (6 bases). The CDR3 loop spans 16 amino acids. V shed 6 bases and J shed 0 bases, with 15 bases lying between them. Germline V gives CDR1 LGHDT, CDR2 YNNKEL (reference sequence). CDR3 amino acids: CASSPLADYSYNEQFF. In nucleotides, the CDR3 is TGTGCCAGCAGTCCCTTAGCGGACTACTCCTACAATGAGCAGTTCTTC.

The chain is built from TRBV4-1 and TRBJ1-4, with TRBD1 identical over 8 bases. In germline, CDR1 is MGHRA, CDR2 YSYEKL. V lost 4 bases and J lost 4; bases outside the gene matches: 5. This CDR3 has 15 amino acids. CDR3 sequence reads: CASSPPGQVNEKLFF. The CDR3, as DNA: TGCGCCAGCAGCCCCCCGGGACAGGTTAATGAAAAACTGTTTTTT.

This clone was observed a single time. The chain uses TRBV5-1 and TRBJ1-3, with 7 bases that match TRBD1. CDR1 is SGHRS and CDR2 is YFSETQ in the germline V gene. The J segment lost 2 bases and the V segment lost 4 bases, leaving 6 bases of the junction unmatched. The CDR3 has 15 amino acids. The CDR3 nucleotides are TGCGCCAGCAGCGCAACGGGACAGACTGGAAACACCATATATTTT. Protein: CASSATGQTGNTIYF.

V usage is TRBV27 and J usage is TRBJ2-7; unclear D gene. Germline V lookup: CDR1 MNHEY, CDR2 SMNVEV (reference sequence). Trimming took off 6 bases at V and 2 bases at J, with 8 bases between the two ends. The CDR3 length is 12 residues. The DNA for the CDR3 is TGTGCCAGCAGAGACACGGCCTACGAGCAGTACTTC. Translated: CASRDTAYEQYF.

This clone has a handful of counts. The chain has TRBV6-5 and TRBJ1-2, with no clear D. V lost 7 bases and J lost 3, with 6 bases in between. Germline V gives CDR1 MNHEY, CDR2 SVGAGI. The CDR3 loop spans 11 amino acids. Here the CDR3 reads CASMEYYGYTF. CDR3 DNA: TGTGCCAGCATGGAGTACTATGGCTACACCTTC.

The CDR3 bases are TGTGCCAGCTCACGTCTTAATGATAATTCACCCCTCCACTTT. This sequence encodes CASSRLNDNSPLHF. The rearrangement uses TRBV18 and TRBJ1-6; no definite D call. V was shortened by 4 bases and J by 5 bases, with 9 bases between the two germline ends. CDR3 length: 14 residues. From germline, CDR1 is KGHSH and CDR2 LQKENI.

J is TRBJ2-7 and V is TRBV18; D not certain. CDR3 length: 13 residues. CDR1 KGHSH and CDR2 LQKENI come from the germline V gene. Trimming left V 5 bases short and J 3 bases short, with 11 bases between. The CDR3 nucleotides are TGTGCCAGCTCAGTCAGCGAAAACTACGAGCAGTACTTC. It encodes CASSVSENYEQYF. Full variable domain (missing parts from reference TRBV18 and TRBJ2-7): NAGVMQNPRHLVRRRGQEARLRCSPMKGHSHVYWYRQLPEEGLKFMVYLQKENIIDESGMPKERFSAEFPKEGPSILRIQQVVRGDSAAYFCASSVSENYEQYFGPGTRLTVT.

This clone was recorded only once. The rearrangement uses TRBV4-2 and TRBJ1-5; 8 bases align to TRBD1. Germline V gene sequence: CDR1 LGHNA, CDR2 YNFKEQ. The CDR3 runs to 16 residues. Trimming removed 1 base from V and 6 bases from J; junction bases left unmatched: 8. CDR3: CASSQVGQGAGQPQHF. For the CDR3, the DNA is TGTGCCAGCAGCCAAGTGGGGCAGGGGGCGGGTCAGCCCCAGCATTTT.

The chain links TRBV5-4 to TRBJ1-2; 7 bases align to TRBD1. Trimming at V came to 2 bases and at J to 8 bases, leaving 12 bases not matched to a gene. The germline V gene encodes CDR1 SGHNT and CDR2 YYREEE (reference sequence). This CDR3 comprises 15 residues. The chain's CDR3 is CASSLVLGGGDGYTF. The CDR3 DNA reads TGTGCCAGCAGCTTAGTACTTGGAGGGGGCGACGGCTACACCTTC.